This T cell receptor (beta chain) was sequenced for a study of shared clonotypes between healthy human individuals. Study overall: For every donor, three CD4 naive, three CD4 memory, two CD8 naive and one CD8 memory plates were used. Study outcomes and limitations: Naive subsets tended to show greater estimated richness than memory subsets.

Every contributor of samples was a Caucasian grown-up residing in Nashville, Tennessee. The V gene's germline CDR1 is MNHNY and CDR2 SVGAGI (reference sequence). The CDR3 length is 15 residues. Trimming took 2 bases from V and 4 from J, leaving 14 bases between them. Authors' data handling: Filtering was not the same, since immunoSEQ gave junction-only sequences without quality scores. Sequencing was performed with immunoSEQ multiplex PCR; in TCRdb, only in-frame clones are kept and a portion is missing. That table gives V, J and clone size, and the DNA gave D and trimming. This sample has roughly 2 million clones, with approximately 94% found just once. Concerning this clone: The antigen remains undetermined.

Input material: naive CD4+ T cells sorted from blood. Subset denoted: CD45RA+ positively selected. V gene TRBV6-6 combines with J gene TRBJ2-5; a possible D gene is TRBD2 (7 bases). This receptor was taken from a young man in good health. CDR3 in amino acids: CASSYVEGGRETQYF. Written as DNA, the CDR3 is TGTGCCAGCAGTTACGTCGAGGGGGGGAGAGAGACCCAGTACTTC.